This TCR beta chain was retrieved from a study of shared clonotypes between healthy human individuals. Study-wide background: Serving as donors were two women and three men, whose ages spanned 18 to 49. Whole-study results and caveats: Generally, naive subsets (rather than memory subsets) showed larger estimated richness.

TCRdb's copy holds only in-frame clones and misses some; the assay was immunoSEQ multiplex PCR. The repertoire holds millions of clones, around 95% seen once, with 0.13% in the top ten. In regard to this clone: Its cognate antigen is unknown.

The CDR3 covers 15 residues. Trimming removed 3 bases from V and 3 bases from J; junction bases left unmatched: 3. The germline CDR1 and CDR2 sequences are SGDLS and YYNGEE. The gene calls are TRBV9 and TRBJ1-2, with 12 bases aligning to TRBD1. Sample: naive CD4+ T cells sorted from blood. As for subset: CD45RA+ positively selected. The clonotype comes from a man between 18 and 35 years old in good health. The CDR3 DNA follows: TGTGCCAGCAGCGCCGGGACAGGGGGCGACTATGGCTACACCTTC. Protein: CASSAGTGGDYGYTF.